Below are 23 T cell receptor beta chains sequenced from a single sample in a study of tumor-infiltrating lymphocytes in primary liver carcinoma. Germline DNA was also extracted, and blood RNA derived from unsorted whole blood. The investigators made TCR beta cDNA from about 0.45 ug total RNA, using a constant-region primer. ARM-PCR was slightly modified, and three nested multiplex PCR rounds with it gave rise to the TCR beta libraries. The first two PCR rounds, around 11 cycles each, used TRBV1-TRBV30 forward primers and a C-beta reverse primer. MiXCR, applied by TCRdb to the multiplex PCR reads, yields one record per CDR3 protein. Of some 180,000 distinct CDR3 sequences in the sample, about 55% were seen once. The specimen was peripheral blood. The receptors originated from a middle-aged man with primary liver carcinoma and hepatitis B virus infection.

The chain is built from TRBV6-6 and TRBJ1-4, with TRBD1 matching over 9 bases. The V gene's germline CDR1 is MNHNY and CDR2 SVGAGI (reference sequence). The J segment lost 8 bases and the V segment lost 4 bases, leaving 8 bases of the junction unmatched. There are 15 residues in the CDR3. CDR3 DNA sequence: TGTGCCAGCAGTTTCACAGGGGGCGCGGAGGAAAAACTGTTTTTT. Translating gives CASSFTGGAEEKLFF.

The chain recombines TRBV29-1 with TRBJ2-5, with 7 positions matching TRBD1. CDR3 length equals 14 residues. CDR1 and CDR2 (germline): SQVTM, ANQGSEA. V dropped 4 bases and J dropped 5; count of bases not matched to a gene: 10. The CDR3 loop reads CSVAYPGGEETQYF. DNA of the CDR3: TGCAGCGTTGCTTATCCAGGGGGAGAGGAGACCCAGTACTTC.

A remark on this clonotype: This clone may be a read error of a much larger clone one base away. This rearrangement joins TRBV5-1 to TRBJ1-1; TRBD1 matches at 12 bases. The CDR3 covers 14 residues. CDR1 and CDR2 from the germline V gene are SGHRS and YFSETQ. The CDR3 bases are TGCGCCAGCAGCCCCGGGACAGGGGGCACTGAAGCTCTCTTT. It encodes CASSPGTGGTEALF.

A note on this clonotype: Its ends do not fully match the called genes, so a read error is possible. This chain joins TRBV7-8 and TRBJ1-1; no definite D call. Germline lookup yields CDR1 SGHVS and CDR2 FQNEAQ. This CDR3 is built from 11 residues. In DNA, the CDR3 is TGTGCCAACAGCCCGAACACTGAAGCTTTCTTT. This gives the protein CANSPNTEAFF.

On this clonotype itself: Just one base apart from a much larger clone, this may be a read error. The chain has TRBV11-2 and TRBJ2-5, with 9 bases matching TRBD2. V shed 5 bases, J shed 5 bases, and the junction held 3 bases outside the gene matches. The CDR3 is 13 residues long. The germline gives CDR1 SGHAT, CDR2 FQNNGV. In nucleotides, the CDR3 is TGTGCCAGCAGCCAGGGACTAGCCGAGACCCAGTACTTC. Translating it yields CASSQGLAETQYF.

Worth noting for this clonotype: Given a much more abundant clone one base away, this may be a read error. CDR3 DNA: TGTGCCAGCAGCTTCACACACCCCCCCCAAGAGACCCAGTACTTC. Encoded protein: CASSFTHPPQETQYF. The chain uses TRBV11-2 and TRBJ2-5, with D uncertain. Germline V CDR1 and CDR2: SGHAT, FQNNGV. Trimming cost V 3 bases and J 1 base, with 12 bases left between them. CDR3 size: 15 residues. The variable domain in full, completed from reference TRBV11-2 and TRBJ2-5, reads EAGVAQSPRYKIIEKRQSVAFWCNPISGHATLYWYQQILGQGPKLLIQFQNNGVVDDSQLPKDRFSAERLKGVDSTLKIQPAKLEDSAVYLCASSFTHPPQETQYFGPGTRLLVL.

This clonotype was seen repeatedly, ten times or more. The chain uses TRBV12-3 or TRBV12-4 and TRBJ2-5, with TRBD1 matching 7 bases. The CDR3 length is 12 residues. The trim removed 5 bases at V and 3 bases at J, leaving 0 bases unmatched. This chain's CDR3 is CASSTGEETQYF. DNA for the CDR3: TGTGCCAGCAGTACAGGGGAAGAGACCCAGTACTTC.

As concerns this clonotype: It is likely a read error, because the conserved phenylalanine at the end of the CDR3 is missing. This chain uses TRBV28 with TRBJ1-2, with 9 nucleotides matching TRBD1. CDR1 and CDR2 from the germline V gene are MDHEN and SYDVKM. V was pared by 6 bases and J by 4 bases, with 6 bases of the junction left unmatched. This CDR3 is 14 amino acids long. The CDR3: CASSPGQGLYGYTL. Written as DNA, the CDR3 is TGTGCCAGCAGCCCGGGACAGGGTCTCTATGGCTACACCTTA.

The CDR3 spells CASSLEGSTDTQYF. The CDR3, as DNA: TGTGCCAGCAGCTTAGAGGGAAGCACAGATACGCAGTATTTT. The genes are TRBV7-9 and TRBJ2-3; D remains unclear. With 1 base removed from V and 0 bases from J, the gap between germline ends came to 5 bases. Germline CDR1 reads SEHNR; CDR2 reads FQNEAQ (reference sequence). The CDR3 covers 14 residues.

The chain joins TRBV28 to TRBJ2-5; D ambiguous. Trimming removed 6 bases at V and 2 bases at J, with 10 bases between. The V gene's germline CDR1 is MDHEN and CDR2 SYDVKM. The length of the CDR3 is 13 residues. CDR3 in DNA: TGTGCCAGCAGCGTAGGCCCACAAGAGACCCAGTACTTC. It specifies CASSVGPQETQYF.

The rearrangement joins TRBV4-2 to TRBJ2-5; 10 bases map to TRBD1. CDR1 LGHNA and CDR2 YNFKEQ come from the germline V gene. V dropped 0 bases and J dropped 4; count of bases not matched to a gene: 5. There are 16 residues in the CDR3. This chain's CDR3 is CASSQEVGQGLETQYF. In nucleotides, the CDR3 is TGTGCCAGCAGCCAAGAGGTGGGACAGGGGTTAGAGACCCAGTACTTC.

This clonotype was counted a few times. J is TRBJ2-1 and V is TRBV4-1; 10 bases agree with TRBD2. The junction had 13 bases not matched to a gene; V was cut back by 3 bases and J by 5 bases. Germline CDR1 MGHRA, CDR2 YSYEKL. CDR3 length equals 18 residues. The CDR3 bases are TGCGCCAGCAGCCAGGGGTGGGGCGGGACTAGCGCGAACAATGAGCAGTTCTTC. Its protein product is CASSQGWGGTSANNEQFF.

In the case of this clonotype: The junction departs from the called germline gene at one end, perhaps through a read error. The rearrangement joins TRBV11-2 to TRBJ2-7; D is possibly TRBD2 (6 bases). The CDR3 consists of 17 residues. CDR1 is SGHAT, CDR2 FQNNGV, per germline. CDR3 residues: CASRLKGGGDFSYDQYF. For the CDR3, the DNA is TGTGCCAGCAGATTAAAAGGAGGAGGGGACTTCTCCTACGATCAGTACTTC.

This clonotype has a handful of counts. This chain links TRBV14 with TRBJ2-1, with 7 bases that match TRBD1. This CDR3 has 16 residues. V was pared by 4 bases and J by 7 bases, with 13 bases of the junction left unmatched. Germline CDR1 reads SGHDN; CDR2 reads FVKESK. CDR3 bases: TGTGCCAGCAGCCCTCTAGGGACAGAGGTGGGGAATGAGCAGTTCTTC. Protein sequence: CASSPLGTEVGNEQFF.

On this clonotype: This may be a read error, as it is one base from a much larger clone. The gene calls are TRBV24-1 and TRBJ2-3; a weak D match, TRBD1 (5 bases). This CDR3 region has 15 residues. CDR1 is KGHDR, CDR2 SFDVKD, per germline. The CDR3: CATSDPRQGSDTRYF. DNA for the CDR3: TGTGCCACCAGTGATCCACGGCAGGGATCAGATACGCGGTATTTT.

Comment on this clonotype: A much larger clone differs by one base, so this may be a read error. The chain links TRBV10-3 to TRBJ2-7; D remains unclear. Trimming removed 1 base from V and 0 bases from J, with 13 bases in between. Germline assignment: CDR1 ENHRY and CDR2 SYGVKD. This CDR3 region has 16 residues. CDR3 sequence (DNA): TGTGCCATCAGTGAGTTGGGTAGCTTAACCTCCTACGAGCAGTACTTC. It codes for CAISELGSLTSYEQYF.

As concerns this clonotype: A much larger clone sits a single nucleotide away, making a read error possible. The chain employs TRBV11-2 and TRBJ2-7, with D unclear. The V gene's germline CDR1 is SGHAT and CDR2 FQNNGV. The CDR3 is 13 amino acids. The CDR3 bases are TGTGCCAGCAGCTTTCTATTCTCCCACGAGCAGTACTTC. This codes for CASSFLFSHEQYF.

This clonotype was observed a few times. This chain connects TRBV6-2 or TRBV6-3 to TRBJ2-7; no clear D gene. This CDR3 has 12 amino acids. The germline V gene encodes CDR1 MNHEY and CDR2 SVGEGT. Trimming left V 6 bases short and J 6 bases short, with 12 bases between. CDR3 residues: CASRDTVSEQYF. CDR3 nucleotides: TGTGCCAGCAGAGACACAGTCTCCGAGCAGTACTTC.

V gene TRBV4-1 combines with J gene TRBJ2-1; 10 nucleotides match TRBD2. CDR3 length: 20 residues. V shed 2 bases, J shed 6 bases, and the junction held 19 bases outside the gene matches. Germline CDR1 MGHRA, CDR2 YSYEKL. This CDR3 is CASSQKALAGARVVGNEQFF. CDR3 DNA: TGCGCCAGCAGCCAAAAGGCGCTAGCGGGAGCGAGGGTAGTAGGCAATGAGCAGTTCTTC.

This clonotype occurred many times. This chain uses TRBV29-1 with TRBJ2-7; D is undetermined. The germline CDR1 and CDR2 sequences are SQVTM and ANQGSEA. The CDR3 length is 12 residues. V gave up 3 bases and J gave up 0 bases, with 6 bases separating them. For the CDR3, the DNA is TGCAGCGTTGAGGGAAGCTCCTACGAGCAGTACTTC. Translated: CSVEGSSYEQYF.

In nucleotides, the CDR3 is TGCAGCGTTGAAGCGAGACAGGGGGTGGCAGAGACCCAGTACTTC. This codes for CSVEARQGVAETQYF. The rearrangement joins TRBV29-1 to TRBJ2-5, with 9 nucleotides matching TRBD1. The CDR3 is 15 residues long. V shed 1 base and J 4 bases; nucleotides not matched to a gene: 7. The germline gives CDR1 SQVTM, CDR2 ANQGSEA. The full variable domain, its missing parts supplied by reference TRBV29-1 and TRBJ2-5, is SAVISQKPSRDICQRGTSLTIQCQVDSQVTMMFWYRQQPGQSLTLIATANQGSEATYESGFVIDKFPISRPNLTFSTLTVSNMSPEDSSIYLCSVEARQGVAETQYFGPGTRLLVL.

This clonotype has more than one count but fewer than ten. The chain employs TRBV6-2 or TRBV6-3 and TRBJ2-3, with D possibly called TRBD1 or TRBD2 (5 bases each). Trimming removed 2 bases at V and 2 bases at J, with 17 bases between. Germline lookup yields CDR1 MNHEY and CDR2 SVGEGT. The CDR3 runs 17 residues. The CDR3: CASSYNPRDRNTDTQYF. In nucleotides, the CDR3 is TGTGCCAGCAGTTACAATCCCCGGGACCGCAACACAGATACGCAGTATTTT.

Worth noting for this clonotype: The germline gene is not matched at one end of the junction; a read error may be the cause. The J gene is TRBJ1-6, the V gene TRBV6-5; 7 bases are shared with TRBD1. Germline CDR1 is MNHEY and CDR2 is SVGAGI. The CDR3 covers 15 residues. CDR3: CASGRDRAYNSPLRF. The CDR3 DNA sequence: TGTGCCAGCGGAAGGGACAGAGCTTATAATTCACCCCTCCGCTTT.